The entry that follows covers one TCR beta chain sequence. The repertoire was sequenced with immunoSEQ multiplex PCR; TCRdb's copy has only in-frame clones and lacks some. The sample shows over a million clones, roughly 74% of them seen only once. This entry comes from a study of shared clonotypes between healthy human individuals. CDR1 and CDR2 (germline): LNHNV, YYDKDF (reference sequence). V was cut by 1 base and J by 5 bases, with 17 bases left in between. The length of the CDR3 is 16 residues. The sequencing sample was made of memory CD4+ T cells from PBMCs. The sample's subset: CD45RA-negative fraction. The chain is built from TRBV15 and TRBJ1-2; D is uncertain. The source is a man aged 18 to 30 in good health. Some clones in this sample may be carry-over from other donors' samples. DNA of the CDR3: TGTGCCACCAGCAGAGCCCGGGCGGAAGCTTCTTATGGCTACACCTTC. Translating it yields CATSRARAEASYGYTF. The complete variable domain, with remaining parts taken from reference TRBV15 and TRBJ1-2, reads DAMVIQNPRYQVTQFGKPVTLSCSQTLNHNVMYWYQQKSSQAPKLLFHYYDKDFNNEADTPDNFQSRRPNTSFCFLDIRSPGLGDTAMYLCATSRARAEASYGYTFGSGTRLTVV.